The source of this T cell receptor (beta chain) is a study of beta chain features in type 1 diabetes. Whole-study findings and limits: All four CD4+ subsets from Type 1 diabetes patients carried moderately but significantly shorter TCRB CDR3s.

What was sequenced were expressed TCRB transcripts, since all of the isolated RNA had been reverse transcribed. Sequencing used immunoSEQ multiplex PCR; TCRdb keeps in-frame clones, though not all of them. The data hold about 650,000 clones, with around 12% observed a single time. For this clone: What it binds is not known.

CDR3 length: 17 amino acids. Germline V gene data show CDR1 as SGDLS and CDR2 as YYNGEE. Trimming removed 0 bases from V and 5 bases from J; junction bases left unmatched: 14. The chain carries TRBV9 and TRBJ2-7; 7 bases are a match to TRBD1. The receptor was derived from a man aged 30 to 39 with type 1 diabetes. Material for sequencing was naive CD4+ T cells from blood. The CDR3 nucleotides read TGTGCCAGCAGCGTAGTACCCCCCCAGGCCAGGGGGAACGAGCAGTACTTC. It yields the protein CASSVVPPQARGNEQYF.